This TCR beta chain was retrieved from a study of blood T cell repertoires in COVID-19. Background on the study: The United States, Italy and Spain were the sources of the acute and convalescent COVID-19 samples. Sources were T cells, B-cell-depleted T cells, or PBMCs; the material itself was cDNA or gDNA.

In the source study's methods: Reference gene primer amplification gave nucleated cell count estimates. Assay: immunoSEQ multiplex PCR; the TCRdb copy retains only in-frame clones and omits some. That table gives V, J and clone size, and the DNA gave D and trimming. The profile shows about 130,000 clones, 75% to 90% of them singletons. The V segment lost 3 bases and the J segment 8 bases; nucleotides outside the gene matches: 15. Germline V lookup: CDR1 KGHDR, CDR2 SFDVKD. This CDR3 has 18 residues. The chain couples TRBV24-1 to TRBJ2-1; the match to TRBD1 covers 10 bases. The sample comprised peripheral blood. The receptor comes from a human donor in a cohort sampled during active COVID-19. As DNA, the CDR3 is TGTGCCACCAGTGATCCTGTCGGGACAGGGGATAGGTGGGATGAGCAGTTCTTC. Its protein is CATSDPVGTGDRWDEQFF.